Below, one T cell receptor (beta chain) is given with its context. As yet, its antigen is unknown. This entry belongs to a study of T cell responses to AZD1222 COVID-19 vaccine. General study findings and limits: Females outnumbered males among donors, who were mostly white British; clonal diversity was possibly underestimated. Once two AZD1222 doses were given, Spike-specific TCR breadth and depth went up. Sampled repertoires all dated from after the peak T cell response.

This table comes from immunoSEQ multiplex PCR, and its TCRdb copy is limited to in-frame clones, with some not included. This table holds some 36,000 clones, 85% to 90% found once. The sequencing here drew on peripheral blood, taken on day 0 of AZD1222 vaccination. This receptor was obtained from an adult in good health.

CDR3: CASSPREGVVETQYF. The DNA of the CDR3 is TGTGCCAGCAGCCCGCGGGAGGGTGTAGTAGAGACCCAGTACTTC. The chain is built from TRBV5-4 and TRBJ2-5; 9 bases map to TRBD2. J was trimmed by 4 bases and V by 4 bases; bases with no gene match: 8. This CDR3 contains 15 residues. Germline values: CDR1 SGHNT, CDR2 YYREEE (reference sequence).